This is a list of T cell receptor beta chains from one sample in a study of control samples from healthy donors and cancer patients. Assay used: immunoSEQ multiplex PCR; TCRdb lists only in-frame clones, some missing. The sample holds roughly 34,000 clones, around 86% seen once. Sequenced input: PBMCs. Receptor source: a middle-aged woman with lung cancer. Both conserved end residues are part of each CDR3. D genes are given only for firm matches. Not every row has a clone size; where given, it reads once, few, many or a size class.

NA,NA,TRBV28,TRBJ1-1,CASIRSGARTEAFF,TGTGCCAGCATCAGGTCGGGGGCGCGGACTGAAGCTTTCTTT
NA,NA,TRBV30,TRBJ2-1,CAEIWGNEQFF,TGTGCCGAGATCTGGGGCAATGAGCAGTTCTTC
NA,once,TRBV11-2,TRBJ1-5,CASSPLQGQNQPQHF,TGTGCCAGCAGCCCGCTACAGGGTCAAAATCAGCCCCAGCATTTT
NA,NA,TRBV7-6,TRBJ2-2,CASSLNQGPGELFF,TGTGCCAGCAGCTTAAATCAGGGGCCCGGGGAGCTGTTTTTT
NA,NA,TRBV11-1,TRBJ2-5,CASSFGAGRFQETQYF,TGTGCCAGCAGCTTTGGTGCGGGGCGGTTCCAAGAGACCCAGTACTTC
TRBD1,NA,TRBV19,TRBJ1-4,CASSGGRQGTEEKLFF,TGTGCCAGTAGTGGGGGACGACAGGGAACGGAAGAAAAACTGTTTTTT
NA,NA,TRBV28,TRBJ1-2,CASTGQSYGYTF,TGTGCCAGCACAGGACAGTCCTATGGCTACACCTTC
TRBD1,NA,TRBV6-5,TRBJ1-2,CASSYSGQGDGYTF,TGTGCCAGCAGTTACTCGGGGCAGGGGGATGGCTACACCTTC
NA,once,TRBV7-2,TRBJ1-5,CASSQQEYNQPQHF,TGTGCCAGCAGCCAACAGGAGTACAATCAGCCCCAGCATTTT
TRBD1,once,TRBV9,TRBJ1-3,CASSPETGRLGDTIYF,TGTGCCAGCAGCCCAGAGACAGGGAGGTTAGGAGACACCATATATTTT
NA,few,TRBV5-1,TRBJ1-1,CASSQRDSTEAFF,TGCGCCAGCAGCCAAAGGGATAGCACTGAAGCTTTCTTT
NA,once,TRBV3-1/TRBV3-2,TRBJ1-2,CASSPQGRGYYGYTF,TGTGCCAGCAGCCCCCAGGGGCGGGGGTACTATGGCTACACCTTC
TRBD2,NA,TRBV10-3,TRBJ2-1,CAFSGTSGGAVNEQFF,TGTGCCTTCTCCGGGACTAGCGGGGGGGCAGTAAATGAGCAGTTCTTC
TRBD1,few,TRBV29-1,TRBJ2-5,CSVEAPGTGMETQYF,TGCAGCGTTGAAGCCCCCGGGACAGGGATGGAGACCCAGTACTTC
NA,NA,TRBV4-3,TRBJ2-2,CASSQLDIPNTGELFF,TGCGCCAGCAGCCAACTGGACATACCGAACACCGGGGAGCTGTTTTTT
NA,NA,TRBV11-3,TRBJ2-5,CASSERLGGETQYF,TGTGCCAGCAGCGAGCGACTAGGGGGGGAGACCCAGTACTTC
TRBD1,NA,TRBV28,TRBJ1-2,CASRSEGTEYGYTF,TGTGCCAGCAGGTCGGAGGGGACAGAATATGGCTACACCTTC
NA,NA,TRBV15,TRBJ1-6,CATSREPRGNSPLHF,TGTGCCACCAGCAGAGAGCCGAGGGGCAACTCACCCCTCCACTTT
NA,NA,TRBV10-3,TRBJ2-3,CARPLMGGLKTDTQYF,TGTGCCAGGCCTCTAATGGGGGGCCTTAAAACAGATACGCAGTATTTT
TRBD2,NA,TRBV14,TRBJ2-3,CASSPLAAASTDTQYF,TGTGCCAGCTCCCCACTAGCGGCCGCTAGCACAGATACGCAGTATTTT
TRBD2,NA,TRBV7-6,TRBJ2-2,CASSLSGARTGELFF,TGTGCCAGCAGCTTAAGCGGGGCCCGCACCGGGGAGCTGTTTTTT
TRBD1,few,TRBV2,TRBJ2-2,CASSAPRDREFTGELFF,TGTGCCAGCAGTGCACCCCGGGACAGGGAGTTCACCGGGGAGCTGTTTTTT
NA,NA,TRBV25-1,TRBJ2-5,CASSIQETQYF,TGTGCCAGCAGTATCCAAGAGACCCAGTACTTC
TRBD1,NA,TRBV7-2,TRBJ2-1,CASSLLTGGLGEQFF,TGTGCCAGCAGCTTACTGACAGGGGGCTTGGGTGAGCAGTTCTTC
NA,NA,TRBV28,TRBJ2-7,CASTGGRRDEQYF,TGTGCCAGCACCGGGGGGCGTAGGGACGAGCAGTACTTC
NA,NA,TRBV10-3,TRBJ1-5,CAISEGSGGNQPQHF,TGTGCCATCAGTGAGGGGTCGGGGGGGAATCAGCCCCAGCATTTT
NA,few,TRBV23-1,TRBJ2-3,CASSQSGTDTQYF,TGCGCCAGCAGTCAATCAGGCACAGATACGCAGTATTTT